The entry that follows covers one T cell receptor beta chain sequence. The CDR3 runs to 15 residues. V trimming: 0 bases; J trimming: 4 bases; junction bases outside the gene matches: 2. CDR1 and CDR2 (germline): LNHNV, YYDKDF (reference sequence). The sample is drawn from a study of blood T cell repertoires in COVID-19. Study as a whole: Samples taken during acute and convalescent COVID-19 were collected in the United States, Italy and Spain. Sample material is recorded as cDNA or gDNA derived from T cells, B-cell-depleted T cells, or PBMCs.

In the authors' methods: Estimates of nucleated cell counts were drawn from the amplification of reference gene primers. The method was immunoSEQ multiplex PCR; TCRdb's version includes in-frame clones alone and lacks a portion of them. V and J calls and clone size are those listed in that table; D and trimming were worked out from the DNA. The profile shows around 230,000 clones, approximately 82% of them singletons. This receptor was obtained from a woman in her 70s with active or convalescent COVID-19. Sequencing used peripheral blood. This chain joins TRBV15 and TRBJ2-5; the match to TRBD2 covers 10 bases. The CDR3 protein is CATSRDIAGGETQYF. The DNA of the CDR3 is TGTGCCACCAGCAGAGATATAGCGGGGGGAGAGACCCAGTACTTC.